Included here is one T cell receptor beta chain sequence, with context. This clonotype came up many times. It lacks a known antigen. One junction end disagrees with the germline gene, perhaps due to a read error. CDR1 and CDR2, looked up from the germline V gene, are MNHNS and SASEGT. The CDR3 runs 13 residues from the cysteine to the phenylalanine. The retained sequence is limited to the CDR3, 39 bases, with the frame set at the first base. This entry belongs to a study of T cells in Graves' hyperthyroidism and ophthalmopathy (dated by TCRdb to the late 2010s). At the level of the whole study: Peripheral blood samples were taken at initial diagnosis, before any treatment was given. Thyroid tissue and blood T-cell repertoires from more than five Graves' hyperthyroidism patients were also compared in the study. The approximately 100 discovery patients were divided at random into training and test sets in a 7:3 ratio. To identify distinguishing TCR V-J signatures, a discovery cohort of about a hundred patients was used, comprising 40 to 45 with Graves' ophthalmopathy and about 59 with stable Graves' hyperthyroidism. Prospective prediction of ophthalmopathy was tested in an independent validation cohort of some 20 hyperthyroidism patients and 17 patients who later progressed to ophthalmopathy. Following sampling, methimazole starting at 30 mg daily was given to hyperthyroidism patients, and high-dose intravenous methylprednisolone was given to ophthalmopathy patients. The paper reports TCR Vbeta CDR3 sequencing of roughly 140 peripheral blood samples: around 45 ophthalmopathy, about 75 hyperthyroidism and around 17 progressor patients. What the work shows at the level of the full study, not this receptor alone: No statistical method was used to set the sample size in advance, and investigators knew the group allocation. A 13 V-J signature model separated ophthalmopathy from stable hyperthyroidism, with roughly 88% sensitivity and about 81% specificity in cross-validation and 80%/75% in testing. Most expanded thyroid clonotypes (frequency above 0.001) were also found in blood, which suggests that blood repertoires may mirror thyroid immune responses. In validation, the model predicted progression to ophthalmopathy a median of approximately 6.6 months before onset, with over 60% sensitivity and 72.22% specificity.

The TCR beta CDR3 regions were amplified from the RNA transcripts. The TCR CDR3 was subjected to a first round of RT-PCR using the HTBI primer set and the Qiagen OneStep RT-PCR kit. A second multiplex PCR round built the libraries, followed by size selection and purification. The libraries were sequenced on an Illumina HiSeq2000 using paired-end 100 bp reads. Per the authors' processing: SOAPnuke was used to process the raw data, throwing out any read that contained adapters or uncalled bases, had a mean Phred below 15, or lacked an exact constant-primer or identifier match. High-quality paired reads were merged with COPE v1.2.5, and unique nucleotide sequences were defined as clonotypes. Clonotypes were aligned to IMGT TRBV, TRBD and TRBJ reference segments using MiTCR v1.1. The analysis included only V-J combinations with a frequency above 0.0001, which together covered roughly 99% of the repertoires. A TCS score was defined as the ratio between F50 (clonal expansion) and ExV (chaos), using BLOSUM62-based TCRdist between CDR3 peptides within each V-J. Welch's t-statistics and random forest reduced around 510 V-J features to some 14, which were used in a naive Bayes classifier (R e1071). Using fastp at Q25 and MiXCR, TCRdb reprocessed the public reads and kept productive beta chains. Rows matching on CDR3 protein sequence are summarized as one entry with the most common DNA and genes. These V and J calls are TCRdb output, not the study's own analysis. For this sample there are about 500,000 distinct CDR3 sequences; 13% to 15% appear just once. The ten largest clones represent 17% of the sample.

Graves' hyperthyroidism was defined as stable when no progression to ophthalmopathy occurred over 18 months of follow-up. The hyperthyroidism patients were between 18 and 65 years old and newly diagnosed, with a disease duration of less than 2 months. The study excluded patients with uncontrolled infections, other autoimmune diseases, pregnancy or lactation. Diagnoses were established on the basis of clinical symptoms, serum thyroxine and TRAb, thyroid ultrasound, and orbital computed tomography. PBMCs were isolated from more than 9 ml of fresh peripheral blood by Ficoll-Paque density gradient centrifugation. Total RNA was extracted with Trizol reagent, and quality was checked on an Agilent 2100 Bioanalyzer.

Sequencing was carried out using blood. Rearrangement joined TRBV6-1 to TRBJ2-1; the D gene identity is not certain. This clonotype was sampled from a young woman with Graves' hyperthyroidism. The CDR3 protein sequence reads: CASREAGYNEQFF. The DNA sequence is as follows: TGTGCCAGCAGGGAAGCCGGTTACAATGAGCAGTTCTTC.